These T cell receptor beta chains were read from a single sample in a study of CD8+CD57+ T cells in acquired aplastic anemia. TCRdb reanalysed the reads using MiXCR and keeps one entry per CDR3 protein. The sample lists more than 250,000 distinct CDR3 sequences, less than 85% occurring once. The sequenced sample was sorted CD4+, CD8+, or CD8+CD57+ T cells (not recorded which) from PBMCs. The receptors stem from a human donor with aplastic anemia. Both conserved end residues are part of each CDR3. The D gene is left open where the match is weak. The size of a clone is reported for some rows only, either as once, few or many, or as a class for expanded clones.

>-|TRBV7-9|-|TRBJ2-3
TGTGCCAGCAGCTATCCGGGAGCTCGCGAGAGGGATGGGTTT
CASSYPGARERDGF
>-|TRBV9|-|TRBJ1-6
TGTGCCAGCAGCTTGGGGGAGTCGAGAAATCATTCACCCCTCCACTTT
CASSLGESRNHSPLHF
>TRBD2|TRBV7-7|-|TRBJ2-3
TGTGCCGTTCGCTTAGCGGGAGGTCCCGATACGCAGTATTTT
CAVRLAGGPDTQYF
>-|TRBV7-8|once|TRBJ2-3
TGTGCCAGCGGCGACGGGGGCACAGATAAGACGCATTTT
CASGDGGTDKTHF
>-|TRBV2|once|TRBJ1-2
TGTGCCAGCAGTGACCGTCAATCTAGCTATGGCTACACCTTC
CASSDRQSSYGYTF
>-|TRBV7-8|once|TRBJ1-2
TGTGCCAGCAGCTTAGCGGCGGATCCCGATTCCCCCTTC
CASSLAADPDSPF
>TRBD2|TRBV9|-|TRBJ2-3
TGTGCCAGCAGCGTGGCGGGGGGAGGTGGCTACCCGTATTTT
CASSVAGGGGYPYF
>TRBD2|TRBV7-9|-|TRBJ2-1
TGTGCCAGCAGCATTGAAAGAAGCGGGGGGAGCGATGAGTTCTTC
CASSIERSGGSDEFF
>-|TRBV5-1|-|TRBJ2-3
TGCGCCAGCAGCGTAGACGGAACAACTAAGCAGTATTTT
CASSVDGTTKQYF
>-|TRBV7-9|-|TRBJ2-5
TGTGCCAGCAGCTTCCATAGACAGGGAGGCCTAGACGCCCAGTACTTC
CASSFHRQGGLDAQYF
>-|TRBV7-8|-|TRBJ1-2
TGTGCCAGCAGCGCGTCCGGGACGCCCTACGAGCAGTACACCTTC
CASSASGTPYEQYTF
>-|TRBV5-4|-|TRBJ1-6
TGTGCCAGCAGCAGGGGCAATTCACCCCTCCACTTT
CASSRGNSPLHF
>-|TRBV7-8|few|TRBJ1-5
TGTGCCAGCAGCTTATCGGGAGTTGGGGCCAATGAGCAGTTT
CASSLSGVGANEQF
>-|TRBV11-3|-|TRBJ2-1
TGTGCCAGCAGCCTGGGTGGAACAAACGGTCAGGATGAGCAGTTCTTC
CASSLGGTNGQDEQFF
>-|TRBV9|-|TRBJ2-2
TGTGCCAGCCCACGCGCCGGGGAGCTGTTTTTT
CASPRAGELFF
>-|TRBV9|-|TRBJ2-3
TGTGCCAGCAGTCGGGACATAACTAGCACAGATACGCAGTATTTT
CASSRDITSTDTQYF
>-|TRBV5-1|-|TRBJ1-6
TGCGCCAGCAGCTTGGAGGTGGCTTATACACCCCTCCACTTT
CASSLEVAYTPLHF
>-|TRBV7-9|-|TRBJ1-1
TGTGCCAGCAGCTTTGCTAGCGCAAGGAACAGTGAATCGTTCTTT
CASSFASARNSESFF
>-|TRBV7-2|-|TRBJ2-1
TGTGCCAGCAGCGCAGGTTCTGGGTCACACCTCCACTTTTTC
CASSAGSGSHLHFF
>-|TRBV15|-|TRBJ2-3
TGTGCCACCAGCAGAGCTAGTCATCACGATACCCAGTACTTT
CATSRASHHDTQYF
>-|TRBV7-6|-|TRBJ2-3
TGTGCCAGCACCCTATTGAGGGTCCGCTCTGGGGCCAAGTATTTT
CASTLLRVRSGAKYF
>TRBD2|TRBV10-1|once|TRBJ2-1
TGTGCCAGCAGTGTGAAAAGAAGCGGGGGGAGCGATGAGCAGTTCTTC
CASSVKRSGGSDEQFF
>-|TRBV5-6|-|TRBJ1-1
TGTGCCAGCAGCGTAGCTACAACAGCGGGCACTGAAGTTTTCTTT
CASSVATTAGTEVFF